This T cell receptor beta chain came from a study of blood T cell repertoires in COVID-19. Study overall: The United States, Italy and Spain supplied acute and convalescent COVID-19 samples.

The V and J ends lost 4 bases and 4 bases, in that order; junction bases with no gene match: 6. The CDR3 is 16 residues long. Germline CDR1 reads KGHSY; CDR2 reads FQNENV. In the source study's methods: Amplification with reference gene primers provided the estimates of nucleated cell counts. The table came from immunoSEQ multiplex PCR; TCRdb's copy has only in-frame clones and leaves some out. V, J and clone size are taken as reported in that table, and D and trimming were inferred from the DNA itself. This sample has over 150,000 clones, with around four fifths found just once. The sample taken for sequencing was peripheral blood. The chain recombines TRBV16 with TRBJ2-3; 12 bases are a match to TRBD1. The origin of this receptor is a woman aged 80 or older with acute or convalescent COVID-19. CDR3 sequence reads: CASSPLGTGGADTQYF. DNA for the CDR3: TGTGCCAGCAGCCCCCTCGGGACAGGGGGCGCAGATACGCAGTATTTT.